This TCR beta chain was sequenced in a study of early T cells in non-severe SARS-CoV-2 infection (dated by TCRdb to the early 2020s). With respect to the entire study: Because TCR sequencing relied on bulk RNA taken from unsorted whole blood, pairing of alpha and beta chains was not possible. On the study overall, not on this receptor specifically: VDJdb matching was skewed toward anti-spike CD8 responses and likely underestimated virus-specific expansions by missing private and CD4 specificities.

A case-control design nested within a healthcare worker cohort in London, UK, was used, with weekly nasopharyngeal swab PCR tests and blood sampling performed. Between 23 and 31 March 2020, the week of the UK lockdown, healthcare workers were enrolled and then followed up weekly for as long as 16 weeks. Cut back by 1 base and 4 bases, the V and J ends lie 8 bases apart. Including cysteine and phenylalanine, the CDR3 has 13 amino acids. The DNA shown is the 39-base CDR3, in frame from base 1. Looking up the germline V gene yields CDR1 SGHTA and CDR2 FQGNSA. This clonotype was found a few times. The antigen it binds to is not known. No base quality values were provided; no much bigger clone lies one nucleotide off. Preparation of the library involved 5' RACE. The instrument was a NextSeq 500. Unique molecular identifiers were attached to individual cDNA molecules in the TCR library protocol so that sequencing error and PCR bias could be corrected. TCR alpha and beta chains were both sequenced, and the abundances of alpha and beta sequences in each sample were closely correlated with each other. The study's own analysis went as follows. V gene, J gene and CDR3 annotation of TCR sequences was performed with Decombinator V4. TCRs were defined as expanded if a significant change between any two time points was detected under a Poisson model with p below 0.0001. TCR abundances were normalised to the total number of TCRs sequenced per sample and expressed as counts per million. TRAV1-2 paired with TRAJ12, TRAJ20 or TRAJ33 defined MAIT TCRs, while TRAV10 paired with TRAJ18 defined iNKT TCRs. VDJdb, accessed 1 November 2021, was searched for CMV, EBV and SARS-CoV-2 annotated TCRs, with TCRs annotated for multiple antigens excluded. TCRdb applied fastp at Q25 and MiXCR to the public reads, then kept only in-frame beta chains. Rows merge per CDR3 protein into single entries with the most common DNA and genes. Clone size and V and J calls follow TCRdb, not the original study. The sample yields 55,000 to 65,000 distinct CDR3 sequences; over 9.5% were counted once. Jointly, the top ten make up under 7.5% of the sample.

Input material: whole blood. The receptor was isolated from an adult who was a healthcare worker with PCR-confirmed SARS-CoV-2 infection or an uninfected control (not recorded which). Recombination connected TRBV7-2 to TRBJ2-7, with the D gene not confidently named. At the DNA level, the sequence is TGTGCCAGCAGCTTAGAGGGTGGGTACGAGCAGTACTTC. This sequence encodes CASSLEGGYEQYF.